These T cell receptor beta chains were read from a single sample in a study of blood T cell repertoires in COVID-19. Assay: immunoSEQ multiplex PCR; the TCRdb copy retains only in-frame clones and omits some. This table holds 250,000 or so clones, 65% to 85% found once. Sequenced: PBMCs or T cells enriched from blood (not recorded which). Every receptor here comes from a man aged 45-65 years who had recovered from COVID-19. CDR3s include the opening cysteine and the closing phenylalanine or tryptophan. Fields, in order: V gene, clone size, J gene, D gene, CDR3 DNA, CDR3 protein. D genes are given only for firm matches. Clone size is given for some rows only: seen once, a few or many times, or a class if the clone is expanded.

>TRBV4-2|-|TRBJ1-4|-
TGTGCCAGCAGTGGGACCGCGGGGAGAACTAATGAAAAACTGTTTTTT
CASSGTAGRTNEKLFF
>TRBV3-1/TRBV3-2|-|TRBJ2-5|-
TGTGCCAGCAGCTGGAACACTGCGGTGGAGACCCAGTACTTC
CASSWNTAVETQYF
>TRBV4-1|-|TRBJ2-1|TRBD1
TGCGCCAGCAGCCAAGAACAGGGGGCTCTGTTCTTC
CASSQEQGALFF
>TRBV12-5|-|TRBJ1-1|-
TGTGCTAGTGGAGGAGACAGTTTATCTGAAGCTTTCTTT
CASGGDSLSEAFF
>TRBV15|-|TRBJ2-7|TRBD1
TGTGCCACCAGCAGAGCGCGGCAGGGGGCGGACGAGCAGTACTTC
CATSRARQGADEQYF
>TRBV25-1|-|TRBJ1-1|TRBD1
TGTGCCAGCACTGGACAGGGAAAGGCTGAAGCTTTCTTT
CASTGQGKAEAFF
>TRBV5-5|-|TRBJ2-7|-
TGTGCCAGCAGCTTGGGCCCAGGGGGGAGCTCCTACGAGCAGTACTTC
CASSLGPGGSSYEQYF
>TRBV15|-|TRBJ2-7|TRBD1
TGTGCCACCAGTTACAGGGGGCAGTTTTACGAGCAGTACTTC
CATSYRGQFYEQYF
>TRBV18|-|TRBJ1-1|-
TGTGCCAGCTCACCAGCGGACACGCAGAACACTGAAGCTTTCTTT
CASSPADTQNTEAFF
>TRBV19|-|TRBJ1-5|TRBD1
TGTGCCAGTAGCGAGACAGGGGTGAGCAATCAGCCCCAGCATTTT
CASSETGVSNQPQHF
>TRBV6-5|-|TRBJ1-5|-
TGTGCCATCAAACGGATAGGAGGGAATCAGCCCCAGCATTTT
CAIKRIGGNQPQHF
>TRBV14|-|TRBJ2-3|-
TGTGCCAGCAGCTCCAGGGGTTTTCATACGCAGTATTTT
CASSSRGFHTQYF
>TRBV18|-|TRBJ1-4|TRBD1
TGTGCCAGCTCACAAGCTCGACAGGGTGAAAAACTGTTTTTT
CASSQARQGEKLFF
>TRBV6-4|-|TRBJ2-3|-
TGTGCCAGCAGTCTAACTAGCACAGATACGCAGTATTTT
CASSLTSTDTQYF
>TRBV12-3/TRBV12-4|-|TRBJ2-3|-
TGTGCCAGCAGTTCGGGGGGCACAGATACGCAGTATTTT
CASSSGGTDTQYF
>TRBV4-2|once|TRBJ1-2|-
TGTGCCAGCAGCCAAGATCAAACTTTCGGCTACACCTTC
CASSQDQTFGYTF
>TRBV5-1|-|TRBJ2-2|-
TGCGCCAGCAGCGCCACGGGTGACGGGGAGCTGTTTTTT
CASSATGDGELFF
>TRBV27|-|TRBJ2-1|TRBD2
TGTGCCAGCAGGCCTCGGGGGACTAGCGGGAGTAGGGAGCAGTTCTTC
CASRPRGTSGSREQFF
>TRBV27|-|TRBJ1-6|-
TGTGCCAGCAGTTTACAAGAAGGAACAGTTAATTCACCCCTCCACTTT
CASSLQEGTVNSPLHF
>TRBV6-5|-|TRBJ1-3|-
TGTGCCAGCATTCAGACTCTCTCTCCTGGAAACACCATATATTTT
CASIQTLSPGNTIYF
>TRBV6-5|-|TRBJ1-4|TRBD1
TGTGCCAGCAGTTACTCTGGGACAGGGAACAATGAAAAACTGTTTTTT
CASSYSGTGNNEKLFF
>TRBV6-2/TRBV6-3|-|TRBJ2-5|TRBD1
TGTGCCAGCAGTCTACCGGGGACAGGGCAATTTCAAGAGACCCAGTACTTC
CASSLPGTGQFQETQYF
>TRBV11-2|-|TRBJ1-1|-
TGTGCCAGCAGCTTACATCAGGGGAACACTGAAGCTTTCTTT
CASSLHQGNTEAFF
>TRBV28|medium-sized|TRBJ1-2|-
TGTGCCAGCAGGATATCGGGAGACAACTATGGCTACACCTTC
CASRISGDNYGYTF
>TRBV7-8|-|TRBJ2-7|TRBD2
TGTGCCAGCAGCCCTCGGACTAGCGGGAGGATCTACGAGCAGTACTTC
CASSPRTSGRIYEQYF
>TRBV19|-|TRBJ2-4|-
TGTGCCAGTAGTATCGGAGGATGGGGGGAAAACATTCAGTACTTC
CASSIGGWGENIQYF
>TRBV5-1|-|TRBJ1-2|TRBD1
TGCGCCAGCAGCCCGGACAGGGCCCGTAAAGATGGCTACACCTTC
CASSPDRARKDGYTF
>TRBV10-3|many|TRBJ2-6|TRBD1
TGTGCCATCACTACTGGACAGGGGGGCCCTGGGGCCAACGTCCTGACTTTC
CAITTGQGGPGANVLTF
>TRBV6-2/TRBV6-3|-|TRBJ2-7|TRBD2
TGTGCCAGCAGTCCCCTAACTAGCGGGCCTACCTACGAGCAGTACTTC
CASSPLTSGPTYEQYF